This T cell receptor (beta chain) was obtained from a study of CD8 T cells in ankylosing spondylitis. Broader study findings: Ankylosing spondylitis blood appeared to carry a characteristic TCR beta motif of roughly 8 highly homologous variants. Within matched ankylosing spondylitis synovial fluid, disease-linked clones were reportedly significantly enriched. Disease-linked clones proved CD8+ and comparatively uncommon in peripheral blood.

This clonotype has a handful of counts. Its target is not known. Quantitative 5'-RACE was performed with molecular barcodes, and it yielded the TCR beta libraries. Via MiXCR, TCRdb re-called the 5' RACE reads, giving one row per CDR3 protein. Of about 500,000 distinct CDR3 sequences listed, 9.5% to 15% are singletons. The CDR3 consists of 13 residues. From germline, CDR1 is SNHLY and CDR2 FYNNEI. V lost 4 bases to trimming and J lost 12 bases; unmatched junction nucleotides: 6. V gene TRBV2 combines with J gene TRBJ2-1; TRBD2 aligns across 10 bases. The TCR comes from a male donor with ankylosing spondylitis. Source material: blood, either unsorted or a sorted T cell fraction (not recorded which). CDR3 nucleotide sequence: TGTGCCAGCAGTGGGGACAGCGGGAGGGTGCAGTTCTTC. It codes for CASSGDSGRVQFF.